Below, one T cell receptor beta chain is given with its context. Its antigen is still unknown. Looked up from germline, CDR1 is DFQATT and CDR2 is SNEGSKA (reference sequence). This CDR3 has 13 amino acids. The V end lost 3 bases, the J end lost 3 bases, and 8 bases lay between the germline ends. This sample stems from a study of CD8 T cells in Susac syndrome. Study results and caveats: As the study acknowledged, the number of individuals in its TCR sequencing and HLA analysis was relatively small.

Sequencing of TCR beta covered CD8+ and CD4+ T cells obtained from blood. Fulfillment of recently defined diagnostic criteria for definite or probable disease was shown by the patients with Susac syndrome. An amount of RNA that ranged from roughly 0.5 to 1 ug was reverse transcribed with random hexamers. Amplification of TCR beta CDR3 used immunoSEQ multiplex PCR across 54 Vbeta and 13 Jbeta. Each CDR3 protein gets one entry after TCRdb re-called the immunoSEQ multiplex PCR reads with MiXCR. The sample has some 110,000 distinct CDR3 sequences; approximately 95% are singletons. This chain links TRBV20-1 with TRBJ2-2; TRBD1 might be the D (5 bases). This clonotype originated in a human donor with Susac syndrome. The specimen was CD8+ T cells from PBMCs. This CDR3 reads CSARDTYTGELFF. In DNA, the CDR3 is TGCAGTGCTAGGGACACGTACACCGGGGAGCTGTTTTTT.